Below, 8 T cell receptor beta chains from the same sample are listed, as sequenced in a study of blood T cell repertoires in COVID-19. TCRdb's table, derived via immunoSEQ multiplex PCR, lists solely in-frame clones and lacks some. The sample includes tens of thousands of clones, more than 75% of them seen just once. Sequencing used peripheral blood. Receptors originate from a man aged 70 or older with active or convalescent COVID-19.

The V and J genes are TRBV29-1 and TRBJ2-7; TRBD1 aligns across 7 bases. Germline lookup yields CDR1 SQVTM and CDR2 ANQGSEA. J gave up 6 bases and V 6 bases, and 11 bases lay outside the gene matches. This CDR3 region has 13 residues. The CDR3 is CSVSRQGQPEQYF. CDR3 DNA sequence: TGCAGCGTCTCCCGACAGGGCCAGCCCGAGCAGTACTTC.

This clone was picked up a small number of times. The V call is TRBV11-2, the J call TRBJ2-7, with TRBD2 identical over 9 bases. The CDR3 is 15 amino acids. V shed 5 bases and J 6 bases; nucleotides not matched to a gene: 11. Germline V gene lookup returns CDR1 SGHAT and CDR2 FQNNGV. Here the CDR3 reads CASSPGVAGDTEQYF. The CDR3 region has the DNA TGTGCCAGCAGCCCGGGGGTAGCGGGGGATACCGAGCAGTACTTC.

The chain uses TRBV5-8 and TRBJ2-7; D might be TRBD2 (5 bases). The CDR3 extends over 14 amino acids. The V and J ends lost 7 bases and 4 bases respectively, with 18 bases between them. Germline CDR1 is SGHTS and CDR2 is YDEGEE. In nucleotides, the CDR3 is TGTGCCAGCCCTCCGCGTGTAGGAGGTTACGAGCAGTACTTC. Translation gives CASPPRVGGYEQYF.

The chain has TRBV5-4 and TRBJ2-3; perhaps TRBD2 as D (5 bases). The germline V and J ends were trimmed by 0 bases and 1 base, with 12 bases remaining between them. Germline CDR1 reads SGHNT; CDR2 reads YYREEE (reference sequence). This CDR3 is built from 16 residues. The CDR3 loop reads CASSLVRGSGTDTQYF. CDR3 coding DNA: TGTGCCAGCAGCTTGGTCCGGGGATCCGGCACAGATACGCAGTATTTT.

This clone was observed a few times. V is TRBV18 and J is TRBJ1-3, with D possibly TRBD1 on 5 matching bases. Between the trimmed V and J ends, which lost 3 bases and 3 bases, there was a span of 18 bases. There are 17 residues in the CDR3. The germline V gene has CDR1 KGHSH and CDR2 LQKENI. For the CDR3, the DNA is TGTGCCAGCTCACCGCCCTCTGCCAGGGCGAGTGGAAACACCATATATTTT. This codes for CASSPPSARASGNTIYF.

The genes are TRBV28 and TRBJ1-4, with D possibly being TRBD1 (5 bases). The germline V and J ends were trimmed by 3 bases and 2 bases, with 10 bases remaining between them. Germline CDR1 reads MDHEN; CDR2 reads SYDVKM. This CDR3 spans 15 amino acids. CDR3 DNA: TGTGCCAGCAGTTTCCAGGGAAGCACTAATGAAAAACTGTTTTTT. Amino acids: CASSFQGSTNEKLFF.

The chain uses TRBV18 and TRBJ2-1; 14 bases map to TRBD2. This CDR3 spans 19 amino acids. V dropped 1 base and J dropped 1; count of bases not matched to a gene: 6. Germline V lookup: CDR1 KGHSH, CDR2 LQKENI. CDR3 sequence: CASSPRTSGGRGSYNEQFF. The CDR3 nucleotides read TGTGCCAGCTCACCACGGACTAGCGGGGGGAGGGGGTCCTACAATGAGCAGTTCTTC.

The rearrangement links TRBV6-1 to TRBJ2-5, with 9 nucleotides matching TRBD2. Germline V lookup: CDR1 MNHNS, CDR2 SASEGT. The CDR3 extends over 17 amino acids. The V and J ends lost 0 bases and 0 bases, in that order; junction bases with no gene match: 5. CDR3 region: CASSEAYTSGYQETQYF. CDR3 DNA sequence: TGTGCCAGCAGTGAAGCGTATACTAGCGGGTACCAAGAGACCCAGTACTTC.